The clone carrying this T cell receptor (beta chain) was found many times. Time point reported: pre-sensitization, week 0. Treatment of the sample: therapeutic diphenylcyclopropenone sensitization with weekly scalp DPC. The CDR3 covers 17 residues. The germline V and J ends were trimmed by 0 bases and 4 bases, with 17 bases remaining between them. The V gene's germline CDR1 is LGHDT and CDR2 YNNKEL (reference sequence). The sample originates from a study of human T cells and chemical hapten exposure. A single record per CDR3 protein comes from TCRdb applying MiXCR to the RACE reads. The data hold around 60,000 distinct CDR3 sequences, with around 7% observed a single time.

The material sequenced was whole blood, taken in connection with sensitization to the hapten diphenylcyclopropenone (DPC). The chain couples TRBV3-1 to TRBJ2-3, with D possibly TRBD2 on 6 matching bases. The origin of this receptor is a woman aged 30 to 39 with alopecia areata. Some clones in this sample may be carry-over from other donors' samples. This CDR3 reads CASSQDTKGLSADTQYF. The CDR3 DNA is TGTGCCAGCAGCCAAGATACGAAGGGACTCTCGGCAGATACGCAGTATTTT.